This TCR beta chain originates from a study of control samples from healthy donors and cancer patients. With V trimmed by 1 base and J by 9 bases, 8 bases remained unmatched. Per the germline V gene, CDR1 is LGHDT and CDR2 is YNNKEL (reference sequence). The CDR3 length is 16 residues. TCRdb's copy holds only in-frame clones and misses some; the assay was immunoSEQ multiplex PCR. This table holds around 200,000 clones, roughly 91% found once. The origin of this receptor is a man between 18 and 29 years old in good health. The rearrangement links TRBV3-1 (or the pseudogene TRBV3-2) to TRBJ2-1; 11 nucleotides align to TRBD2. Sequenced input: blood. The CDR3 sequence is CASSQVAGGLSGEQFF. In nucleotides, the CDR3 is TGTGCCAGCAGCCAAGTAGCGGGGGGGCTCAGTGGTGAGCAGTTCTTC.